This TCR beta chain stems from a study of tumor-infiltrating lymphocytes in localized non-small cell lung cancer. Study in general: Tumor tissue and non-adjacent uninvolved lung came from each patient. Study-wide findings and caveats: T-cell fraction did not differ between immunotypes IM1 and IM2. Different pieces of the same tissue went to different assays, confounding technical variation with intratumor heterogeneity. Higher tumor T cell infiltration than in uninvolved lung was supported by TCRbeta sequencing.

Assay: immunoSEQ multiplex PCR; the TCRdb copy retains only in-frame clones and omits some. The sample has roughly 10,000 clones, approximately 80% seen once; the top ten hold approximately 7%. Of note for this clone: As yet, its antigen is unknown.

Trimming removed 7 bases from V and 8 bases from J; junction bases left unmatched: 8. In germline, CDR1 is MNHNS, CDR2 SASEGT. The CDR3 consists of 14 residues. The receptor comes from a human donor with non-small cell lung cancer. Material for sequencing was uninvolved lung tissue not adjacent to the tumor. This sequence joins TRBV6-1 and TRBJ1-4, with 9 bases that match TRBD1. The CDR3, as DNA: TGTGCCAGCATTACAGGGGGCTTAGGAGAAAAACTGTTTTTT. This sequence encodes CASITGGLGEKLFF.